Each of the 17 T cell receptor beta chains below was sequenced from the same sample in a study of T cells in Graves' hyperthyroidism and ophthalmopathy. Amplification of TCR beta CDR3 regions was performed using RNA transcripts as template. HTBI primers were the set used in a first-round RT-PCR of the TCR CDR3. TCRdb ran MiXCR on the multiplex PCR reads and lists one entry per CDR3 protein. This sample has some 490,000 distinct CDR3 sequences, with roughly 16% found just once. Sequencing was carried out using blood. These receptors were collected from a young woman with Graves' ophthalmopathy.

This clonotype was observed many times. The chain carries TRBV2 and TRBJ2-1; no definite D call. Trimming cost V 3 bases and J 5 bases, with 11 bases left between them. The V gene's germline CDR1 is SNHLY and CDR2 FYNNEI. The CDR3 spans 14 residues. The chain's CDR3 is CASSDEFGDNEQFF. The CDR3 nucleotides are TGTGCCAGCAGTGATGAGTTCGGAGACAATGAGCAGTTCTTC.

This clonotype was found a few times. CDR3 sequence (DNA): TGCAGTGCTAGAAACTCGGGACACATAGGTCAGCCCCAGCATTTT. This translates into CSARNSGHIGQPQHF. This chain uses TRBV20-1 with TRBJ1-5; D might be TRBD1 (6 bases). The germline V gene encodes CDR1 DFQATT and CDR2 SNEGSKA (reference sequence). V lost 2 bases, J lost 6 bases, and 17 bases lay in between. The CDR3 runs 15 residues.

This clonotype was counted between two and nine times. This chain joins TRBV7-8 and TRBJ2-1, with 8 bases that match TRBD1. Unmatched junction bases numbered 10, after V lost 3 bases and J lost 3 bases. CDR1 is SGHVS and CDR2 is FQNEAQ in the germline V gene. CDR3 length: 17 residues. CDR3 bases: TGTGCCAGCAGCTTGGGGCTCTTCGGGACAGGCTACAATGAGCAGTTCTTC. Translation: CASSLGLFGTGYNEQFF.

At least ten counts were recorded for this clonotype. The chain is built from TRBV2 and TRBJ1-5; 11 bases line up with TRBD1. V shed 8 bases, J shed 0 bases, and the junction held 6 bases outside the gene matches. The CDR3 totals 16 residues. Germline assignment: CDR1 SNHLY and CDR2 FYNNEI. The chain's CDR3 is CASGTGGYYSNQPQHF. In DNA, the CDR3 is TGTGCCAGCGGGACAGGGGGATACTATAGCAATCAGCCCCAGCATTTT.

The gene calls are TRBV9 and TRBJ2-2, with a weak D call TRBD1 (6 bases). V gave up 4 bases and J gave up 6 bases, with 16 bases separating them. CDR1 and CDR2 from the germline V gene are SGDLS and YYNGEE. The CDR3 extends over 15 amino acids. The CDR3 reads CASSQGTHKAGELFF. In DNA form, the CDR3 reads TGTGCCAGCAGCCAGGGGACCCACAAGGCCGGGGAGCTGTTTTTT.

Only a few counts were recorded for this clonotype. The chain carries TRBV4-3 and TRBJ2-5; 7 positions agree with TRBD2. Germline-derived CDR1 and CDR2 are LGHNA and YSLEER. V dropped 0 bases and J dropped 5; count of bases not matched to a gene: 6. The CDR3 is 15 amino acids. The CDR3 region is CASSQEQTSPETQYF. The CDR3 DNA follows: TGCGCCAGCAGCCAAGAACAGACTAGCCCGGAGACCCAGTACTTC.

This clonotype came up many times. The V call is TRBV28, the J call TRBJ2-7; 12 bases match TRBD2. The ends lost 4 bases at V and 0 bases at J; junction bases unmatched: 7. The germline gives CDR1 MDHEN, CDR2 SYDVKM. This CDR3 region has 17 residues. CDR3 loop: CASSWVGLAGSSYEQYF. The CDR3 DNA follows: TGTGCCAGCAGTTGGGTTGGACTAGCGGGAAGCTCCTACGAGCAGTACTTC.

The CDR3 DNA reads TGTGCCAGCAGTTTTAGCTGGGGCACCGGGGAGCTGTTTTTT. It translates to CASSFSWGTGELFF. V is TRBV27 and J is TRBJ2-2; D is unresolved. Germline CDR1 MNHEY, CDR2 SMNVEV (reference sequence). This CDR3 contains 14 residues. V was pared by 3 bases and J by 4 bases, with 9 bases between.

This clonotype occurred many times. The V call is TRBV30, the J call TRBJ2-1, with 12 bases fitting TRBD1. Germline V lookup: CDR1 GTSNPN, CDR2 SVGIG (reference sequence). V shed 2 bases, J shed 9 bases, and the junction held 5 bases outside the gene matches. CDR3 length: 14 amino acids. The CDR3 protein is CAWSPGQGAGEQFF. CDR3 DNA sequence: TGTGCCTGGAGTCCGGGACAGGGGGCGGGTGAGCAGTTCTTC.

This clonotype was seen at least ten times. This rearrangement joins TRBV12-3 or TRBV12-4 to TRBJ2-7; 13 bases are shared with TRBD2. This CDR3 is built from 17 residues. Trimming cost V 6 bases and J 7 bases; bases outside gene matches: 15. This CDR3 is CASSLGTSGTRGREQYF. The DNA of the CDR3 is TGTGCCAGCAGCCTCGGGACTAGCGGGACCCGGGGTCGGGAGCAGTACTTC.

This clonotype was found a few times. The J gene is TRBJ2-5, the V gene TRBV7-3; D gene ambiguous. The length of the CDR3 is 13 residues. The germline CDR1 and CDR2 sequences are SGHTA and FQGTGA. The ends were cut back, 8 bases at V and 5 bases at J, with 15 bases in the middle. CDR3 in amino acids: CASSAREDETQYF. The CDR3 DNA sequence: TGTGCCAGCTCCGCTAGAGAGGACGAGACCCAGTACTTC.

The gene calls are TRBV4-3 and TRBJ2-2; D may be TRBD1 (6 bases). CDR1 is LGHNA, CDR2 YSLEER, per germline. V was trimmed by 0 bases and J by 6 bases, leaving 20 bases between them. This CDR3 region has 18 residues. CDR3 nucleotide sequence: TGCGCCAGCAGCCAAGATCTTCCGTTGGGGGCATTGTCCGGGGAGCTGTTTTTT. It yields the protein CASSQDLPLGALSGELFF.

This clonotype turned up a few times. The V gene is TRBV6-5, the J gene TRBJ1-1, with 7 nucleotides matching TRBD1. The CDR3 is 14 residues long. Germline CDR1 is MNHEY and CDR2 is SVGAGI. J gave up 4 bases and V 4 bases, and 6 bases lay outside the gene matches. CDR3: CASSSTGSITEAFF. CDR3 bases: TGTGCCAGCAGTTCGACAGGGTCAATCACTGAAGCTTTCTTT.

The sample holds a few counts of this clonotype. The V call is TRBV11-1, the J call TRBJ2-5; 9 bases match TRBD2. CDR1 SGHAT and CDR2 FQDESV come from the germline V gene (reference sequence). There are 15 residues in the CDR3. Trimming removed 3 bases from V and 4 bases from J; junction bases left unmatched: 6. CDR3 bases: TGTGCCAGCAGCTTGGTAGCGGGAGCCGCAGAGACCCAGTACTTC. Residues: CASSLVAGAAETQYF. The variable domain in full, with the rest retrieved from reference TRBV11-1 and TRBJ2-5, is EAEVAQSPRYKITEKSQAVAFWCDPISGHATLYWYRQILGQGPELLVQFQDESVVDDSQLPKDRFSAERLKGVDSTLKIQPAELGDSAMYLCASSLVAGAAETQYFGPGTRLLVL.

The rearrangement joins TRBV5-1 to TRBJ2-2; D ambiguous. Looked up from germline, CDR1 is SGHRS and CDR2 is YFSETQ. The V and J ends lost 0 bases and 6 bases respectively, with 6 bases between them. This CDR3 is built from 13 residues. CDR3 residues: CASSLGISGELFF. Written as DNA, the CDR3 is TGCGCCAGCAGCTTGGGTATTTCCGGGGAGCTGTTTTTT.

The chain recombines TRBV9 with TRBJ2-1; D may be TRBD1 (5 bases). The germline V and J ends were trimmed by 3 bases and 2 bases, with 6 bases remaining between them. There are 13 residues in the CDR3. The germline V gene has CDR1 SGDLS and CDR2 YYNGEE. The chain's CDR3 is CASSEGTYNEQFF. The CDR3 DNA reads TGTGCCAGCAGCGAGGGGACCTACAATGAGCAGTTCTTC.

The chain couples TRBV19 to TRBJ2-7; perhaps TRBD1 as D (5 bases). Germline lookup yields CDR1 LNHDA and CDR2 SQIVND (reference sequence). Deletions cut 1 base from V and 2 bases from J, with 15 bases between. The CDR3 has 16 residues. The CDR3 spells CASSIAGQVDTYEQYF. The CDR3, as DNA: TGTGCCAGTAGTATAGCTGGACAAGTTGATACCTACGAGCAGTACTTC.